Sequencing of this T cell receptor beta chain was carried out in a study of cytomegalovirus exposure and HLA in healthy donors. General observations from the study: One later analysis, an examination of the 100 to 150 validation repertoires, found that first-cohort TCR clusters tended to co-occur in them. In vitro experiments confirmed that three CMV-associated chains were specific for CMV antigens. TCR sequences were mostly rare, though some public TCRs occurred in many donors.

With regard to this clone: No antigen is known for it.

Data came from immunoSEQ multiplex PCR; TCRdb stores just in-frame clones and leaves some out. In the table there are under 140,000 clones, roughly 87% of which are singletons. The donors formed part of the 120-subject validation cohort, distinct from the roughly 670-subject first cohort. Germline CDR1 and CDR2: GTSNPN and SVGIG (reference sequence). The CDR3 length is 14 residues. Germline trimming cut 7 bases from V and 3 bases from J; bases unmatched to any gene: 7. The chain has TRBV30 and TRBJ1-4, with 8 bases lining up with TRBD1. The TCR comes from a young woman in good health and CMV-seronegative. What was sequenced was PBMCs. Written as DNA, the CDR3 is TGTGCCTACGAGACAGGGGTATCTAATGAAAAACTGTTTTTT. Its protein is CAYETGVSNEKLFF.